These 8 T cell receptor beta chains share one sample of origin, sequenced in a study of blood T cell repertoires in COVID-19. Clones were read by immunoSEQ multiplex PCR, and TCRdb kept only the in-frame ones, dropping some. The data show about 170,000 clones, with roughly 90% seen just once and about 5.3% held by the top ten. The sequenced material came from peripheral blood. The receptor source for this set is a man younger than 30 with COVID-19, enrolled during active disease.

The V and J genes are TRBV5-6 and TRBJ2-7; D not resolved. CDR3 length: 13 residues. V lost 1 base to trimming and J lost 12 bases, with 17 bases between them. Germline V CDR1 and CDR2: SGHDT, YYEEEE. Here the CDR3 reads CASSLLLAAVPYF. The CDR3 region has the DNA TGTGCCAGCAGCTTGTTGCTCGCGGCAGTACCGTACTTC.

The chain employs TRBV18 and TRBJ1-1, with TRBD1 matching over 7 bases. Germline V lookup: CDR1 KGHSH, CDR2 LQKENI. There are 15 residues in the CDR3. V lost 3 bases and J lost 1; bases outside the gene matches: 5. CDR3: CASSPLGTANTEAFF. The CDR3 nucleotides are TGTGCCAGCTCACCGTTAGGGACAGCGAACACTGAAGCTTTCTTT.

The chain has TRBV15 and TRBJ2-7; 7 bases map to TRBD1. CDR1 is LNHNV, CDR2 YYDKDF, per germline (reference sequence). The CDR3 contains 15 residues. The trim removed 1 base at V and 2 bases at J, leaving 5 bases unmatched. The CDR3 DNA follows: TGTGCCACCAGCAGAGGACAGGGAGTCCCCTACGAGCAGTACTTC. Its translation: CATSRGQGVPYEQYF.

V gene TRBV6-2 or TRBV6-3 combines with J gene TRBJ2-7; D is ambiguous. Germline V gives CDR1 MNHEY, CDR2 SVGEGT. The V and J ends lost 2 bases and 7 bases respectively, with 21 bases between them. The CDR3 has 16 residues. The CDR3 nucleotides read TGTGCCAGCAGTTACCCTGCGCGGAGAGCCGAGCAGGAGCAGTACTTC. Encoded protein: CASSYPARRAEQEQYF.

The rearrangement joins TRBV30 to TRBJ1-5, with D possibly TRBD1 on 6 matching bases. The germline V and J ends were trimmed by 1 base and 4 bases, with 11 bases remaining between them. CDR1 and CDR2 (germline): GTSNPN, SVGIG (reference sequence). This CDR3 is built from 14 residues. The CDR3 sequence: CAWSGTALNQPQHF. CDR3 DNA: TGTGCCTGGAGTGGGACAGCGTTGAATCAGCCCCAGCATTTT.

This CDR3 reads CASSSDRGTDTQYF. The DNA of the CDR3 is TGTGCCAGCAGCTCAGACAGGGGCACAGATACGCAGTATTTT. This rearrangement joins TRBV7-2 to TRBJ2-3, with 7 bases lining up with TRBD1. The CDR3 runs to 14 residues. J was trimmed by 1 base and V by 4 bases; bases with no gene match: 2. CDR1 and CDR2 (germline): SGHTA, FQGNSA.

This chain joins TRBV7-9 and TRBJ2-2, with 7 nucleotides matching TRBD2. CDR1 and CDR2 (germline): SEHNR, FQNEAQ (reference sequence). The CDR3 covers 15 residues. The trim removed 5 bases at V and 1 base at J, leaving 4 bases unmatched. For the CDR3, the DNA is TGTGCCAGCAGCGGGAGGGTCGGGAACACCGGGGAGCTGTTTTTT. Translating it yields CASSGRVGNTGELFF.

V and J are TRBV11-2 and TRBJ1-2; 9 bases fit TRBD1. Germline V gene data show CDR1 as SGHAT and CDR2 as FQNNGV. The CDR3 has 17 amino acids. V dropped 0 bases and J dropped 8; count of bases not matched to a gene: 13. CDR3 coding DNA: TGTGCCAGCAGCTTAGATCGGAGGACAGGGGCTTTAAGGGGCTACACCTTC. The encoded protein is CASSLDRRTGALRGYTF.